Each of the 28 T cell receptor beta chains below was sequenced from the same sample in a study of neurological immune-mediated disorders. Each CDR3 protein gets one entry after TCRdb re-called the 5' RACE reads with MiXCR. Of 75,000 to 85,000 distinct CDR3 sequences listed, approximately 17% were seen once; the top ten hold 15%. Specimen: PBMCs. Receptor source: a woman aged 40 to 55 in good health.

Notes on this clonotype: One base away lies a much larger clone, so this may be a sequencing read error. The chain recombines TRBV29-1 with TRBJ2-7; D possibly uses TRBD1 or TRBD2 (5 bases each). Germline V CDR1 and CDR2: SQVTM, ANQGSEA. The CDR3 spans 13 residues. Trimming pared 7 bases from V and 2 bases from J, leaving 15 bases between. The CDR3 protein is CSGSGTETYEQYF. In DNA form, the CDR3 reads TGCAGCGGATCCGGGACGGAAACCTACGAGCAGTACTTC.

The sample holds many counts of this clonotype. Given a much more abundant clone one base away, this may be a read error. The J gene is TRBJ2-5, the V gene TRBV9; weak D call: TRBD2 (6 bases). The V gene's germline CDR1 is SGDLS and CDR2 YYNGEE. Trimming stripped 4 bases from V and 5 bases from J, with 9 bases between. This CDR3 region has 12 residues. The CDR3 is CASSPRGETQYF. The DNA of the CDR3 is TGTGCCAGCAGCCCTCGGGGGGAGACCCAGTACTTC. Filled out from reference TRBV9 and TRBJ2-5, the complete variable domain reads DSGVTQTPKHLITATGQRVTLRCSPRSGDLSVYWYQQSLDQGLQFLIQYYNGEERAKGNILERFSAQQFPDLHSELNLSSLELGDSALYFCASSPRGETQYFGPGTRLLVL.

This clonotype occurred many times. The chain links TRBV18 to TRBJ1-1, with D perhaps matching TRBD1 (6 bases). CDR3 size: 15 residues. V lost 2 bases and J 8 bases, leaving 18 bases between the germline ends. Germline loops: CDR1 KGHSH, CDR2 LQKENI. The CDR3 nucleotides read TGTGCCAGCTCACCAGCTCTCACAGGGTTGGGCGAAGCTTTCTTT. Residues: CASSPALTGLGEAFF.

Of note for this clonotype: A read error may be the cause here, since a much bigger clone is one base away. The missing conserved phenylalanine or tryptophan at the end of this CDR3 makes a read error likely. The chain couples TRBV20-1 to TRBJ2-3, with no clear D. The CDR3 has 14 amino acids. Trimming pared 3 bases from V and 0 bases from J, leaving 10 bases between. CDR1 DFQATT and CDR2 SNEGSKA come from the germline V gene (reference sequence). The CDR3 bases are TGCAGTGCTAGTCGTCCGGACAGCACAGATACGCAGTATTAT. This sequence encodes CSASRPDSTDTQYY.

This clonotype was picked up many times. V gene TRBV5-1 combines with J gene TRBJ2-1, with TRBD2 as a possible D gene (6 bases). V gave up 5 bases and J gave up 10 bases, with 16 bases separating them. Germline lookup yields CDR1 SGHRS and CDR2 YFSETQ. The CDR3 contains 13 residues. In DNA form, the CDR3 reads TGCGCCAGCAGGTCGGACCCTCGGGAGGAGCAGTTCTTC. It yields the protein CASRSDPREEQFF.

As regards this clonotype: The CDR3 does not close with the conserved phenylalanine or tryptophan, likely indicating a read error. V gene TRBV7-3 combines with J gene TRBJ2-1, with a possible D match to TRBD2 (6 bases). Germline V CDR1 and CDR2: SGHTA, FQGTGA. V lost 4 bases, J lost 12 bases, and 19 bases lay in between. CDR3 length: 14 residues. CDR3 DNA sequence: TGTGCCAGCAGCTCTGGGGGGACTTCCTCCCGGCAGTTCTCC. Translated: CASSSGGTSSRQFS.

Many counts were recorded for this clonotype. The chain combines TRBV7-3 with TRBJ2-1, with D tentatively TRBD1 (6 bases). Germline V gives CDR1 SGHTA, CDR2 FQGTGA. The CDR3 contains 16 residues. The V end lost 4 bases, the J end lost 6 bases, and 19 bases lay between the germline ends. CDR3 in amino acids: CASSWIHSRGGNEQFF. Written as DNA, the CDR3 is TGTGCCAGCAGCTGGATCCATAGCCGAGGGGGCAATGAGCAGTTCTTC.

The CDR3 is CSEGTVYGYTF. The CDR3 DNA is TGCAGCGAAGGGACAGTCTATGGCTACACCTTC. This chain connects TRBV29-1 to TRBJ1-2; 7 bases align to TRBD1. The CDR3 has 11 residues. CDR1 is SQVTM and CDR2 is ANQGSEA in the germline V gene. The V gene end was trimmed by 7 bases and the J gene end by 4 bases; junction bases not matched to a gene: 3.

The chain employs TRBV12-3 or TRBV12-4 and TRBJ2-7; D is possibly TRBD2 (7 bases). The germline V and J ends were trimmed by 7 bases and 0 bases, with 10 bases remaining between them. The CDR3 length is 13 residues. CDR3: CASKGGSSYEQYF. CDR3 sequence (DNA): TGTGCCAGCAAGGGGGGGAGCTCCTACGAGCAGTACTTC.

This clonotype was seen at least ten times. V usage is TRBV7-8 and J usage is TRBJ2-3, with D possibly TRBD2 on 6 matching bases. CDR3 length: 18 amino acids. Germline lookup yields CDR1 SGHVS and CDR2 FQNEAQ. The ends were cut back, 1 base at V and 1 base at J, with 18 bases in the middle. The CDR3 DNA sequence: TGTGCCAGCAGCTTAGAGGTCGAGCGGGCTCGAGGCACAGATACGCAGTATTTT. Translated, it gives CASSLEVERARGTDTQYF.

This clonotype has more than one count but fewer than ten. The chain employs TRBV5-6 and TRBJ1-1, with 7 bases that match TRBD1. V was clipped by 3 bases and J by 2 bases; unmatched bases: 7. The CDR3 consists of 15 residues. CDR1 and CDR2 (germline): SGHDT, YYEEEE. The CDR3 sequence: CASSWAGTDNTEAFF. The CDR3 bases are TGTGCCAGCAGCTGGGCCGGGACAGACAACACTGAAGCTTTCTTT.

This clonotype appeared many times. V gene TRBV7-3 combines with J gene TRBJ2-1; TRBD1 matches at 8 bases. CDR1 and CDR2 (germline): SGHTA, FQGTGA. Germline trimming cut 5 bases from V and 7 bases from J; bases unmatched to any gene: 16. CDR3 length: 17 residues. This CDR3 is CASSPWAGGNLRNEQFF. The CDR3 DNA reads TGTGCCAGCAGCCCCTGGGCAGGGGGCAACCTTAGGAATGAGCAGTTCTTC.

There are many counts of this clonotype. The genes are TRBV5-1 and TRBJ2-3; D unclear. The CDR3 extends over 15 amino acids. The ends were cut back, 0 bases at V and 2 bases at J, with 10 bases in the middle. Germline CDR1 and CDR2: SGHRS and YFSETQ. This CDR3 reads CASSLESTNTDTQYF. The DNA for the CDR3 is TGCGCCAGCAGCTTGGAATCCACGAACACAGATACGCAGTATTTT. Looking up the rest from reference TRBV5-1 and TRBJ2-3 gives the full variable domain: KAGVTQTPRYLIKTRGQQVTLSCSPISGHRSVSWYQQTPGQGLQFLFEYFSETQRNKGNFPGRFSGRQFSNSRSEMNVSTLELGDSALYLCASSLESTNTDTQYFGPGTRLTVL.

As to this clonotype: A much larger clone is a single base away; this may be a read error. This rearrangement joins TRBV27 to TRBJ2-6; 7 nucleotides align to TRBD1. The CDR3 covers 15 residues. In germline, CDR1 is MNHEY, CDR2 SMNVEV (reference sequence). The CDR3 sequence is CASSPQGVGANVPTF. The CDR3 coding sequence is TGTGCCAGCAGTCCCCAGGGGGTTGGGGCCAACGTCCCGACTTTC. Full variable domain (missing parts from reference TRBV27 and TRBJ2-6): EAQVTQNPRYLITVTGKKLTVTCSQNMNHEYMSWYRQDPGLGLRQIYYSMNVEVTDKGDVPEGYKVSRKEKRNFPLILESPSPNQTSLYFCASSPQGVGANVPTFGAGSRLTVL.

This clonotype was seen ten or more times. The chain couples TRBV3-1 to TRBJ2-7; D unresolved. Looked up from germline, CDR1 is LGHDT and CDR2 is YNNKEL (reference sequence). The V and J ends lost 0 bases and 7 bases respectively, with 7 bases between them. This CDR3 has 12 residues. The CDR3 nucleotides are TGTGCCAGCAGCCAAGAAGCCGGGGAGCAGTACTTC. Translation gives CASSQEAGEQYF.

This clonotype showed up many times. The chain links TRBV5-1 to TRBJ2-3, with 9 bases identical to TRBD1. The CDR3 is made up of 16 amino acids. V lost 0 bases to trimming and J lost 2 bases; unmatched junction nucleotides: 4. Per germline, CDR1 SGHRS and CDR2 YFSETQ. This chain's CDR3 is CASSLGDRVATDTQYF. Written as DNA, the CDR3 is TGCGCCAGCAGCTTGGGGGACAGGGTAGCCACAGATACGCAGTATTTT.

This clonotype was seen at least ten times. V gene TRBV12-3 or TRBV12-4 combines with J gene TRBJ2-2; TRBD2 matches 10 bases. The CDR3 length is 16 residues. Trimming cost V 6 bases and J 4 bases; bases outside gene matches: 8. CDR3 in amino acids: CASSRPSGGGTGELFF. CDR3 DNA sequence: TGTGCCAGCAGCCGCCCTAGCGGGGGCGGCACCGGGGAGCTGTTTTTT.

This clonotype was counted many times. The chain has TRBV7-3 and TRBJ2-2, with D unclear. Trimming pared 5 bases from V and 5 bases from J, leaving 12 bases between. This CDR3 is built from 14 residues. Germline CDR1 and CDR2: SGHTA and FQGTGA. The CDR3 sequence: CASSPTRETGELFF. Written as DNA, the CDR3 is TGTGCCAGCAGCCCCACGCGAGAGACCGGGGAGCTGTTTTTT.

Comment on this clonotype: The junction and the germline gene differ at one end; a read error may be behind it. J is TRBJ1-2 and V is TRBV7-2, with D unresolved. Germline V gene sequence: CDR1 SGHTA, CDR2 FQGNSA. The CDR3 contains 16 residues. CDR3 DNA: TGTGTCAGCAGCCCGTTTCACACCGTCTGGGAGGATGGCTACACCTTC. As protein: CVSSPFHTVWEDGYTF.

The sample holds many counts of this clonotype. This chain uses TRBV7-3 with TRBJ1-1, with 9 bases that match TRBD1. The CDR3 has 14 residues. Trimming removed 4 bases from V and 4 bases from J; junction bases left unmatched: 4. Germline CDR1 and CDR2: SGHTA and FQGTGA. CDR3 DNA sequence: TGTGCCAGCAGCTCCGACAGGGGGATCACTGAAGCTTTCTTT. Its protein product is CASSSDRGITEAFF.

V usage is TRBV2 and J usage is TRBJ2-5; D is ambiguous. Trimming removed 5 bases at V and 5 bases at J, with 6 bases between. Germline values: CDR1 SNHLY, CDR2 FYNNEI. CDR3 length: 11 amino acids. The CDR3 DNA follows: TGTGCCAGCAGTTACTCGGAGACCCAGTACTTC. Protein product: CASSYSETQYF.

Many counts were recorded for this clonotype. The V and J genes are TRBV7-2 and TRBJ2-1, with 11 positions matching TRBD2. This CDR3 is 17 amino acids long. The J segment lost 9 bases and the V segment lost 2 bases, leaving 12 bases of the junction unmatched. Germline-derived CDR1 and CDR2 are SGHTA and FQGNSA. Here the CDR3 reads CASSLTVAGGYSSEQFF. CDR3 DNA: TGTGCCAGCAGCTTAACAGTAGCGGGGGGGTACAGTAGTGAGCAGTTCTTC.

This clonotype was found many times. This sequence joins TRBV27 and TRBJ2-2; D ambiguous. Germline loops: CDR1 MNHEY, CDR2 SMNVEV (reference sequence). V gave up 5 bases and J gave up 6 bases, with 7 bases separating them. The CDR3 has 12 amino acids. The CDR3 bases are TGTGCCAGCAGTCCCCCCCCCGGGGAGCTGTTTTTT. Encoded protein: CASSPPPGELFF.

This clonotype occurred many times. The DNA for the CDR3 is TGTGCCATCAATTTACAGGGGGCAGGTGGGGGCGAGCAGTACTTC. This encodes CAINLQGAGGGEQYF. The chain links TRBV10-3 to TRBJ2-7; 9 nucleotides match TRBD1. Germline V gene data show CDR1 as ENHRY and CDR2 as SYGVKD. CDR3 length equals 15 residues. The V gene end was trimmed by 7 bases and the J gene end by 6 bases; junction bases not matched to a gene: 13.

V and J are TRBV12-3 or TRBV12-4 and TRBJ1-5, with a weak D call TRBD1 (5 bases). V was pared by 6 bases and J by 7 bases, with 19 bases between. The CDR3 covers 15 residues. For the CDR3, the DNA is TGTGCCAGCAGCCCCGGGGCGGGGTGGGAACAGCCCCAGCATTTT. Translating it yields CASSPGAGWEQPQHF.

This clonotype was found many times. The V gene is TRBV5-1, the J gene TRBJ1-1; D possibly corresponds to TRBD1 (6 bases). The V end was cut by 7 bases, the J end by 0 bases, with 13 bases between. CDR1 and CDR2 from the germline V gene are SGHRS and YFSETQ. The CDR3 extends over 14 amino acids. The CDR3 is CASASTGLNTEAFF. CDR3 in DNA: TGCGCCAGCGCAAGCACAGGGCTGAACACTGAAGCTTTCTTT. Complete variable domain (other parts from reference TRBV5-1 and TRBJ1-1): KAGVTQTPRYLIKTRGQQVTLSCSPISGHRSVSWYQQTPGQGLQFLFEYFSETQRNKGNFPGRFSGRQFSNSRSEMNVSTLELGDSALYLCASASTGLNTEAFFGQGTRLTVV.

In its sample, this clonotype was seen many times. The chain links TRBV7-2 to TRBJ2-7; 10 bases fit TRBD2. The CDR3 is made up of 16 amino acids. V trimming: 1 base; J trimming: 3 bases; junction bases outside the gene matches: 6. The V gene's germline CDR1 is SGHTA and CDR2 FQGNSA. In DNA, the CDR3 is TGTGCCAGCAGCTTAGACGGGACTAGCGCCCACTACGAGCAGTACTTC. Translated, it gives CASSLDGTSAHYEQYF.

This clonotype was detected many times. This chain links TRBV25-1 with TRBJ1-3; the D gene is possibly TRBD1 (6 bases). V gave up 6 bases and J gave up 3 bases, with 15 bases separating them. CDR1 and CDR2 (germline): MGHDK, SYGVNS. This CDR3 has 15 amino acids. CDR3 loop: CASSLVGGNGNTIYF. The CDR3 DNA follows: TGTGCCAGCAGCCTAGTGGGGGGCAATGGAAACACCATATATTTT.